The source of this TCR beta chain is a study of blood T cell repertoires in COVID-19. Turning to the study itself: Acute and convalescent COVID-19 samples came from the United States, Italy and Spain.

Original processing methods: By means of reference gene primer amplification, nucleated cell counts were estimated. The protocol was immunoSEQ multiplex PCR, while the TCRdb copy is restricted to in-frame clones and leaves out a portion. V and J calls and clone size follow that table, whereas D and trimming were derived from the DNA. The table lists almost 25,000 clones, 80% to 85% of them singletons, with about 9% in the top ten. The CDR3 extends over 14 amino acids. V shed 5 bases, J shed 5 bases, and the junction held 4 bases outside the gene matches. The germline gives CDR1 SGHTA, CDR2 FQGNSA. This clonotype originated in a human donor in a cohort sampled during active COVID-19. Sequencing was performed on peripheral blood. This chain links TRBV7-2 with TRBJ1-1, with 11 bases that match TRBD1. Here the CDR3 DNA reads TGTGCCAGCAGCCGGGACAGGGGGGGTACTGAAGCTTTCTTT. As protein: CASSRDRGGTEAFF. Filled out from reference TRBV7-2 and TRBJ1-1, the complete variable domain reads GAGVSQSPSNKVTEKGKDVELRCDPISGHTALYWYRQSLGQGLEFLIYFQGNSAPDKSGLPSDRFSAERTGGSVSTLTIQRTQQEDSAVYLCASSRDRGGTEAFFGQGTRLTVV.